This TCR beta chain was observed in a study of T cell changes during pregnancy in multiple sclerosis. Germline CDR1 SEHNR, CDR2 FQNEAQ (reference sequence). The CDR3 is made up of 15 amino acids. V was pared by 6 bases and J by 9 bases, with 21 bases between. Assay used: immunoSEQ multiplex PCR; TCRdb lists only in-frame clones, some missing. The sample shows some 140,000 clones, roughly 95% of them seen only once. This clonotype originated in a female donor with multiple sclerosis, enrolled in a pregnancy study. The chain is built from TRBV7-9 and TRBJ2-1; tentative D call: TRBD2 (6 bases). This specimen consisted of peripheral blood, obtained after pregnancy. The CDR3 nucleotides read TGTGCCAGCAGTTACCTTACCGGGAGAAAGGGTGAGCAGTTCTTC. As protein: CASSYLTGRKGEQFF.